The clone carrying this TCR beta chain has only a few counts. Its antigen is still unknown. The Oncomine TCR Beta short-read assay sequenced DNA from cultured CD4+ T cells. Researchers extracted genomic DNA from CD4+ T cells that had been cultured. TCRdb reprocessed the PCR reads with MiXCR, giving one entry per CDR3 protein. This sample has around 16,000 distinct CDR3 sequences; around 52% occur once, and the top ten carry more than 3.5%. Stated treatment: roughly 11-day PBMC culture with coronavirus spike peptide pools or control peptides (ViraFEST assay). Alongside about 10 IU/ml IL-2 and roughly 10 ug/ml peptide pools, PBMCs were cultured at two million per well. These data are taken from a study of vaccination and CD4 T cells after COVID-19. As for the study in general: Sampling that followed vaccination took place a median around 70 days after dose two, within a range of 14 to 241. Cultures designated as controls were supplied with a CEFX pool, an HIV-1 Nef pool, or no peptide.

From germline, CDR1 is LNHDA and CDR2 SQIVND (reference sequence). Trimming removed 5 bases at V and 2 bases at J, with 11 bases between. The CDR3 is made up of 14 amino acids. This rearrangement joins TRBV19 to TRBJ2-3; no clear D. The material sequenced was CD4+ T cells from blood, cultured in vitro, taken before SARS-CoV-2 vaccination. The TCR was taken from a human donor who had recovered from COVID-19. This CDR3 is CASSAAVLTDTQYF. DNA for the CDR3: TGTGCCAGTAGTGCAGCCGTACTCACAGATACGCAGTATTTT.